This paragraph reports one TCR beta chain. The antigen remains unidentified. The data were obtained in a study of T-cell memory formation after mild COVID-19. The study, taken as a whole, reports: Day 15 to 85 contracting clones showed balanced CD4/CD8; day 15 to 37 expanders favored CD4+. The finding that pre-infection memory included some responding clones suggested that cross-reactive memory joined.

Germline CDR1 SSHAT, CDR2 FNYEAQ (reference sequence). Trimming removed 5 bases at V and 3 bases at J, with 19 bases between. This CDR3 contains 16 residues. TCRdb ran MiXCR on the 5' RACE reads and lists one entry per CDR3 protein. The sample includes 55,000 to 70,000 distinct CDR3 sequences, around 30% of them seen just once. V usage is TRBV7-7 and J usage is TRBJ1-1, with TRBD1 as a possible D gene (5 bases). Sequenced material: PBMCs or a T cell subset sorted from them (not recorded which). The sequence came from a man aged 18-30 years who had mild COVID-19 (a few samples of this study predate the infection). Cell type and time point are not known. CDR3 amino acids: CASSLLGRGEDTEAFF. The CDR3 DNA reads TGTGCCAGCAGCCTCCTAGGTCGGGGGGAGGACACTGAAGCTTTCTTT.